This TCR beta chain stems from a study of shared clonotypes between healthy human individuals. The investigators split CD4+ cells into a CD45RA+ naive subset and a CD45RA-negative memory subset. The sample holds many counts of this clone. The sample contains more than one DNA sequence encoding this CDR3. The length of the CDR3 is 14 residues. CDR1 is MDHEN and CDR2 is SYDVKM in the germline V gene. Trimming pared 1 base from V and 4 bases from J, leaving 8 bases between. Sequencing used immunoSEQ multiplex PCR; TCRdb keeps in-frame clones, though not all of them. The table lists about 660,000 clones, around two thirds of them singletons.

Specimen: memory CD4+ T cells sorted from blood. Subset specified: CD45RA-negative fraction. The clonotype was recovered from a woman in her 30s in good health. The chain links TRBV28 to TRBJ2-4; no clear D. The CDR3 is CASSLSGQKNIQYF. In DNA form, the CDR3 reads TGTGCCAGCAGTTTATCGGGTCAGAAAAACATTCAGTACTTC.